Included here is one T cell receptor (beta chain) sequence, with context. Its antigen is unknown. With random hexamers, about 0.45 to 1 ug RNA was reverse transcribed. Amplification of the TCR beta CDR3 was carried out by immunoSEQ multiplex PCR, which spanned a total of 54 Vbeta and 13 Jbeta segments. MiXCR, applied by TCRdb to the immunoSEQ multiplex PCR reads, yields one record per CDR3 protein. The sample has approximately 57,000 distinct CDR3 sequences, 95% seen once. These data originate in a study of CD8 T cells in Susac syndrome. The study, taken as a whole, reports: Total CD8+ repertoires held some 16 Susac-specific public clones, while CD8+ TEMRA repertoires held roughly five.

Germline V gene sequence: CDR1 MDHEN, CDR2 SYDVKM. V lost 4 bases, J lost 1 base, and 10 bases lay in between. The CDR3 has 14 residues. The sequence was obtained from a human donor with Susac syndrome. The sample taken for sequencing was CD8+ T cells from PBMCs. The chain has TRBV28 and TRBJ2-5, with D tentatively TRBD2 (5 bases). CDR3 coding DNA: TGTGCCAGCAGTTCAAGAGGGATCCAAGAGACCCAGTACTTC. Its translation is CASSSRGIQETQYF.